The 4 T cell receptor beta chains in this list originate from one sample, sequenced in a study of neurological immune-mediated disorders (dated by TCRdb to between 2019 and 2020). The receptor library was made with 5' RACE. The instrument was an Illumina HiSeq 2500. TCRdb itself trimmed the public reads at Q25 with fastp, ran MiXCR and retained productive beta chains. Each entry is one CDR3 protein sequence, shown with its most common DNA and genes. For this sample the table gives fewer than 30,000 distinct CDR3 sequences, of which 20% to 25% were detected only once. Approximately 16% of the sample belongs to the ten largest clones. Sequencing was performed on PBMCs. Receptor source: a woman in her sixties in good health.

This clonotype was seen many times. The rearrangement joins TRBV5-1 to TRBJ1-1, with 9 positions matching TRBD1. V lost 0 bases and J lost 4; bases outside the gene matches: 10. This CDR3 has 17 residues. Germline V CDR1 and CDR2: SGHRS, YFSETQ. The CDR3 DNA reads as TGCGCCAGCAGCTTGGGAACGGGACAGGGAGGAGGCACTGAAGCTTTCTTT. Protein sequence: CASSLGTGQGGGTEAFF.

About this clonotype itself: One junction end does not reproduce the germline sequence, and a read error may be involved. The gene calls are TRBV5-1 and TRBJ2-1; 7 nucleotides align to TRBD2. Germline values: CDR1 SGHRS, CDR2 YFSETQ. This CDR3 has 17 amino acids. The CDR3 sequence is CANSFAPLGEGENEQFF. CDR3 in DNA: TGCGCCAACAGCTTCGCCCCTTTGGGGGAGGGCGAAAATGAGCAGTTCTTC.

Many counts were recorded for this clonotype. J is TRBJ1-2 and V is TRBV20-1, with 8 bases fitting TRBD1. Unmatched junction bases numbered 6, after V lost 7 bases and J lost 2 bases. The CDR3 contains 13 residues. Germline V gene lookup returns CDR1 DFQATT and CDR2 SNEGSKA (reference sequence). CDR3 DNA: TGCAGTGTCCAGGGGGCCCTGAACTATGGCTACACCTTC. It translates to CSVQGALNYGYTF.

A word on this clonotype: This clone may be a read error of a much larger clone one base away. Here the CDR3 omits its conserved ending phenylalanine or tryptophan, so a read error is the likely source. The chain has TRBV5-1 and TRBJ1-6, with D tentatively TRBD1 (5 bases). The germline V gene has CDR1 SGHRS and CDR2 YFSETQ. V was trimmed by 7 bases and J by 10 bases, leaving 15 bases between them. This CDR3 is 13 amino acids long. The CDR3, as DNA: TGCGCCAGCGGCGGTACCGGGGGATCACCCCTCCACTTG. Translation: CASGGTGGSPLHL.